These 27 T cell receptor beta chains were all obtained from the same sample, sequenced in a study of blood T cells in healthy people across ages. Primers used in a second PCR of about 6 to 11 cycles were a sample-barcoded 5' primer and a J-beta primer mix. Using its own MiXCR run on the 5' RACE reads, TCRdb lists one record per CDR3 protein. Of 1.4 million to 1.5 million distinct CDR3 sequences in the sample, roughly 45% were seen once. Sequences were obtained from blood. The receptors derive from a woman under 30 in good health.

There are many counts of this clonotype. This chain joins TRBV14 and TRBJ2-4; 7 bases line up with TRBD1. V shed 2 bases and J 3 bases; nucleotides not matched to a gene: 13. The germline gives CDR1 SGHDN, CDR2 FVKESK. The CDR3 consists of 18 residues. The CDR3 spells CASSQLPQGDLGKNIQYF. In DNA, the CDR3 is TGTGCCAGCAGCCAACTCCCTCAGGGGGATTTGGGCAAAAACATTCAGTACTTC.

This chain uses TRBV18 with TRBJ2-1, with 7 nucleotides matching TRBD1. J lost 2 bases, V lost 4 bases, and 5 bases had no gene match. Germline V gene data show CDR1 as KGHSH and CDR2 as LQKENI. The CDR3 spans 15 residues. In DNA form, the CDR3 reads TGTGCCAGCTCACGTAGGGACAGTACCTACAATGAGCAGTTCTTC. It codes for CASSRRDSTYNEQFF.

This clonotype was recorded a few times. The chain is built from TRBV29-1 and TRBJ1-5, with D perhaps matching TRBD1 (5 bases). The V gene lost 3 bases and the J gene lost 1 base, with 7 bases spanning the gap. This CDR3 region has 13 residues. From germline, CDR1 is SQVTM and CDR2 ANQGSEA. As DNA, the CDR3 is TGCAGCGTTGAGTGGGACAGCAATCAGCCCCAGCATTTT. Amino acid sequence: CSVEWDSNQPQHF.

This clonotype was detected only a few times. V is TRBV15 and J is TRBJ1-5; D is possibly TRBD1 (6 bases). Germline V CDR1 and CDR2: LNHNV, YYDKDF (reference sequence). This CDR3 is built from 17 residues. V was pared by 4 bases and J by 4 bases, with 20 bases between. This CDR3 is CATSTKRWGGANQPQHF. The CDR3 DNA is TGTGCCACCAGCACAAAACGGTGGGGGGGCGCGAATCAGCCCCAGCATTTT. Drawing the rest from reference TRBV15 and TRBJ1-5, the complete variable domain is DAMVIQNPRYQVTQFGKPVTLSCSQTLNHNVMYWYQQKSSQAPKLLFHYYDKDFNNEADTPDNFQSRRPNTSFCFLDIRSPGLGDTAMYLCATSTKRWGGANQPQHFGDGTRLSIL.

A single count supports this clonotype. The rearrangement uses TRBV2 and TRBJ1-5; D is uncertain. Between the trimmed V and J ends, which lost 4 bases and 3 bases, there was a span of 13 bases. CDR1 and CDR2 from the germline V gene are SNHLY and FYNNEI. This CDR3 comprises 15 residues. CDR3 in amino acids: CASSALLPTNQPQHF. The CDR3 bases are TGTGCCAGCAGTGCCCTACTACCGACCAATCAGCCCCAGCATTTT.

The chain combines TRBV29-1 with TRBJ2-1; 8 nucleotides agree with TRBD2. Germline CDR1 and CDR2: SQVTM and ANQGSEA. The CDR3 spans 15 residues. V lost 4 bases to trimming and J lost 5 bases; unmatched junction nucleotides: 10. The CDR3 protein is CSVVGASGWNNEQFF. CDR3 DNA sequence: TGCAGCGTTGTCGGGGCTAGCGGGTGGAACAATGAGCAGTTCTTC.

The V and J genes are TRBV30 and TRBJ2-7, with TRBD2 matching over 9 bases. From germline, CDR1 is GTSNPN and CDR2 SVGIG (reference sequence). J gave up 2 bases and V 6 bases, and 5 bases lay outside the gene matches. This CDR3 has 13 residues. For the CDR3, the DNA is TGTGCCTGCGCTAGCGGGAAGACCTACGAGCAGTACTTC. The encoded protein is CACASGKTYEQYF.

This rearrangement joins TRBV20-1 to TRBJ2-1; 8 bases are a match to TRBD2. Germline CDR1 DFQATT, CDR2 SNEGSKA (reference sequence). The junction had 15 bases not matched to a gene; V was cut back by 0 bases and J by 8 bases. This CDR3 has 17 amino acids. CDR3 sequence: CSARDLSGGPIIYEQFF. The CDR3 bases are TGCAGTGCTAGAGATCTGTCGGGGGGGCCGATTATATATGAGCAGTTCTTC.

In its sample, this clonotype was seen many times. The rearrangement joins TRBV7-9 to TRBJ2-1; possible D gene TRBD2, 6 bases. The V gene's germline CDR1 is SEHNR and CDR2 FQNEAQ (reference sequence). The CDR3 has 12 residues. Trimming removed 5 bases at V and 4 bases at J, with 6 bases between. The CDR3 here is CASSGTYNEQFF. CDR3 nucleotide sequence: TGTGCCAGCAGCGGGACTTACAATGAGCAGTTCTTC.

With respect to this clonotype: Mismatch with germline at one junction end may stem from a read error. CDR3 region: CAGRPPGQSNYGYTF. The CDR3 nucleotides read TGTGCCGGCAGACCCCCGGGACAGAGTAACTATGGCTACACCTTC. The V call is TRBV6-5, the J call TRBJ1-2; 7 nucleotides align to TRBD1. From germline, CDR1 is MNHEY and CDR2 SVGAGI. There are 15 residues in the CDR3.

CDR3 DNA sequence: TGTGCCAGCAGCCAAGATGGGCAGACCAACTATGGCTACACCTTC. It is translated as CASSQDGQTNYGYTF. The genes are TRBV3-1 and TRBJ1-2; no reliable D call. The germline V gene encodes CDR1 LGHDT and CDR2 YNNKEL (reference sequence). The CDR3 has 15 residues. V gave up 0 bases and J gave up 2 bases, with 10 bases separating them.

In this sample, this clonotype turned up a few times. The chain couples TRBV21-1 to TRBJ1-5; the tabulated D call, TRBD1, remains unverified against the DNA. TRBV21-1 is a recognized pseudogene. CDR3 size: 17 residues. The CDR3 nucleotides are TGTGCCAGCAGCAAAGATGGGCTTGGGGCGGGCAATCAGCCCCAGCATTTT. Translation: CASSKDGLGAGNQPQHF.

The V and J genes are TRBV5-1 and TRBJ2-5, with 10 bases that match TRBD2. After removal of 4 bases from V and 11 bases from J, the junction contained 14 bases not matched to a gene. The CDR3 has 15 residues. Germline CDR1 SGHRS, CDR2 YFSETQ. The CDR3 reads CASSLIAGGRDEQYF. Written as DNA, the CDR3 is TGCGCCAGCAGCCTAATAGCGGGGGGACGGGATGAGCAGTACTTC. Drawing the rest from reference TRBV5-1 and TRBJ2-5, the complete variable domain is KAGVTQTPRYLIKTRGQQVTLSCSPISGHRSVSWYQQTPGQGLQFLFEYFSETQRNKGNFPGRFSGRQFSNSRSEMNVSTLELGDSALYLCASSLIAGGRDEQYFGPGTRLLVL.

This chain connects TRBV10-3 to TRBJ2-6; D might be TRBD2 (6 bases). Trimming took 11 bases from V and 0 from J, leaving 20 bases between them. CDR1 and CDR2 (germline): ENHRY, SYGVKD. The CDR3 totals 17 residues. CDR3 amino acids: CAVFSGDLVSGANVLTF. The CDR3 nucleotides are TGTGCCGTTTTTTCGGGAGATCTTGTCTCTGGGGCCAACGTCCTGACTTTC.

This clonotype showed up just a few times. CDR3: CASSLGGSGSKDTQYF. In DNA, the CDR3 is TGCGCCAGCAGCTTGGGGGGATCCGGGTCGAAAGATACGCAGTATTTT. The rearrangement uses TRBV5-1 and TRBJ2-3, with D unclear. V dropped 0 bases and J dropped 5 bases, with 16 bases sitting between them. This CDR3 is built from 16 residues. The germline V gene encodes CDR1 SGHRS and CDR2 YFSETQ.

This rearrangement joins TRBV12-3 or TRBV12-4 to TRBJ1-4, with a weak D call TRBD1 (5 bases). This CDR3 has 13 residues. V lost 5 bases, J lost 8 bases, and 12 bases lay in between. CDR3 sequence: CASSPTWTEKLFF. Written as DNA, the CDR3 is TGTGCCAGCAGTCCCACTTGGACAGAAAAACTGTTTTTT.

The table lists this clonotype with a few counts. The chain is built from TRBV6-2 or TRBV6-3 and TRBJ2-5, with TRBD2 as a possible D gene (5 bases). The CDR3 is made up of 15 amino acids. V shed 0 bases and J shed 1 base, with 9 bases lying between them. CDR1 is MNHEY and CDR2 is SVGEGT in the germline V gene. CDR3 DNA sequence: TGTGCCAGCAGTTACTCAGGCCGGGGCCAAGAGACCCAGTACTTC. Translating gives CASSYSGRGQETQYF.

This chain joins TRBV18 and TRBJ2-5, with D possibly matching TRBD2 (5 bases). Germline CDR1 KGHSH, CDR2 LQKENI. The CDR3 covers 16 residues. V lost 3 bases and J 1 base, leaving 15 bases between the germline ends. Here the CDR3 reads CASSPRAGSIQETQYF. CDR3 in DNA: TGTGCCAGCTCACCGCGGGCAGGCTCTATCCAAGAGACCCAGTACTTC.

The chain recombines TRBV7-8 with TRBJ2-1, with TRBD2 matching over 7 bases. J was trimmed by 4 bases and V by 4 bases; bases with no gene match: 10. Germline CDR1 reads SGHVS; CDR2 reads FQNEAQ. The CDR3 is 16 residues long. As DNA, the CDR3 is TGTGCCAGCAGCTATTATTTGGGGGGGTCATACAATGAGCAGTTCTTC. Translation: CASSYYLGGSYNEQFF. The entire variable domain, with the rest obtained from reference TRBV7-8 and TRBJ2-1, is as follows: GAGVSQSPRYKVAKRGQDVALRCDPISGHVSLFWYQQALGQGPEFLTYFQNEAQLDKSGLPSDRFFAERPEGSVSTLKIQRTQQEDSAVYLCASSYYLGGSYNEQFFGPGTRLTVL.

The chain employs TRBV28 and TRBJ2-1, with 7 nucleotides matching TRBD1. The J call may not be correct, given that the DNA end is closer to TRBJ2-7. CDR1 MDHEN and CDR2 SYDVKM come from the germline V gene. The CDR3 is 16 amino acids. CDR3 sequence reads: CASSTNRGPSYNEQYF. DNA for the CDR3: TGTGCCAGCAGTACAAACAGGGGTCCCTCCTACAATGAGCAGTACTTC.

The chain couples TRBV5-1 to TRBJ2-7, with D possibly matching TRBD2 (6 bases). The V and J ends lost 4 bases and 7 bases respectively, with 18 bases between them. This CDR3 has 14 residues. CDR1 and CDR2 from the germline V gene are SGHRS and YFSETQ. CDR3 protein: CASSTRDSGYEQYF. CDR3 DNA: TGCGCCAGCAGCACCCGGGACTCCGGATATGAGCAGTACTTC.

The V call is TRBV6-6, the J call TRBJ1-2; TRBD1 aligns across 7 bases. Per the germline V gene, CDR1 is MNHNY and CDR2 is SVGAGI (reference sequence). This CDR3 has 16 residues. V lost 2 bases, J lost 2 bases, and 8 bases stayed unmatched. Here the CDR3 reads CASSYREGARNYGYTF. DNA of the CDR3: TGTGCCAGCAGTTACCGTGAGGGGGCGCGGAACTATGGCTACACCTTC.

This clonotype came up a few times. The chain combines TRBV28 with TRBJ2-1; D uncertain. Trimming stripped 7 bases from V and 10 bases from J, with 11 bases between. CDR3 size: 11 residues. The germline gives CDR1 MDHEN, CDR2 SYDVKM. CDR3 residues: CASTANEEQFF. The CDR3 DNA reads TGTGCCAGCACCGCGAATGAAGAGCAGTTCTTC.

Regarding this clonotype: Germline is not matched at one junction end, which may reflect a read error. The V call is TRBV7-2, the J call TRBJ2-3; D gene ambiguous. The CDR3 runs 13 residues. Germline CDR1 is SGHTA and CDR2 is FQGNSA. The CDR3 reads CASSVAEPDTQYF. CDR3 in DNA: TGTGCCAGCAGCGTAGCCGAGCCAGATACGCAGTATTTT.

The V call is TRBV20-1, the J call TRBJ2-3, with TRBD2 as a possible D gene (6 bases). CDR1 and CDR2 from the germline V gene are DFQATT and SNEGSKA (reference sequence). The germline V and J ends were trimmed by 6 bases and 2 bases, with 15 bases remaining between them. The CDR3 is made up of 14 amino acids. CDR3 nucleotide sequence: TGCAGTGCCCCGCCACGGGGGTACACAGATACGCAGTATTTT. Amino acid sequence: CSAPPRGYTDTQYF.

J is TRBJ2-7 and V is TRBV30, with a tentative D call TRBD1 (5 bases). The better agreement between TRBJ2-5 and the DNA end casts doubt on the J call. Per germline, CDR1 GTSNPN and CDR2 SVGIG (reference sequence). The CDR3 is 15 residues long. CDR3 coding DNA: TGTGCCTGGGACGCGACGGACACCAAGAGGGAGACCCAGTACTTC. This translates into CAWDATDTKRETQYF.

This CDR3 is CASSLRRQGGAGETQYF. The CDR3 DNA reads as TGTGCCAGCAGCTTGAGACGGCAAGGGGGTGCCGGAGAGACCCAGTACTTC. The genes are TRBV5-6 and TRBJ2-5; possible D gene TRBD1, 6 bases. Germline V lookup: CDR1 SGHDT, CDR2 YYEEEE. The V end lost 1 base, the J end lost 4 bases, and 20 bases lay between the germline ends. This CDR3 spans 17 amino acids.